What follows is one T cell receptor beta chain and its context. This clonotype has more than one count but fewer than ten. Its antigen remains undetermined. No much larger clone is present one base from it, and per-base qualities are unavailable. Looking up the germline V gene (reference sequence) yields CDR1 DFQATT and CDR2 SNEGSKA. Spanning cysteine to phenylalanine, the CDR3 consists of 16 amino acids. The retained sequence is limited to the CDR3, 48 bases, with the frame set at the first base. Trimming takes 2 bases from V and 2 bases from J, and the germline ends sit 16 bases apart. This record comes from a study of identical twins (TCRdb year 2016). Study-level background: The study deep-sequenced TCR alpha and beta repertoires from monozygotic twins, unrelated adults of various ages and cord blood to test whether fetal clonotypes persist. To rule out contamination, the twin experiments were replicated at different times with different library preparation protocols.

Every donor in the study was a healthy Caucasian. The twin cohort comprised three pairs of female monozygotic twins, all aged about 18 to 29 years. Peripheral blood mononuclear cells were the source from which RNA for the TCR libraries was isolated. Library preparation employed 5' RACE. Sequencing instrument: Illumina HiSeq 2000. Template switching added a universal primer binding site, and the final cDNA carried a unique molecular identifier that allowed TCR cDNA molecules to be counted accurately. Specific primers in the conserved constant-segment region were used to synthesize first-strand cDNA for TCR alpha and beta chains. To control for contamination, every cDNA library was double barcoded, receiving both a SMART-Mk sample barcode and Illumina barcodes. Two successive PCR steps introduced TruSeq adapter sequences along with Illumina sample barcodes. The TCR alpha and beta cDNA libraries were sequenced on the Illumina HiSeq platform using custom primers. On the study's bioinformatics: Raw reads were processed with MiGEC to extract unique molecular identifiers, and MiXCR was used to determine CDR3 positions. Recombination models were inferred per individual with the repgenHMM and IGoR tools using an EM algorithm. Shared clonotype analysis was performed with the tcR package in R, normalizing sharing by the product of cloneset sizes. To study raw recombination without the effects of thymic and clonal selection, out-of-frame nonproductive sequences were analyzed. In-frame beta chains were kept once TCRdb had trimmed the public reads at Q25 with fastp and called clones with MiXCR. Each record represents a unique CDR3 protein, reported with the most common genes and DNA among its rows. Clone size and V and J calls follow TCRdb, not the original study. A total of around 690,000 distinct CDR3 sequences appear in this sample, less than 25% of them only once. 4% to 5.5% of the sample lies in the top ten.

Points the paper makes about the study in general: Zero-insertion analyses could be partly confounded by invariant T cells such as MAIT and iNKT, although diverse VJ usage argued against such confounding for most clonotypes. Fewer insertions were carried by abundant cord blood beta clonotypes; a weaker similar trend was observed in young adult naive repertoires, while no such trend was observed in memory repertoires. Conclusions relied on cross-sectional statistical analysis, since the same donors could not be followed over many years. In beta out-of-frame sequences, excess twin sharing was weaker, because having fewer shared sequences lowered the signal-to-noise ratio. Out-of-frame TCR alpha sharing in monozygotic twins was systematically underestimated by recombination models, whereas sharing between unrelated individuals was in agreement with the recombination models. Compared with coincidental sharing between unrelated individuals, out-of-frame TCR alpha sequences shared between twins showed an excess of sequences with low generation probability.

This sample also belongs to another study, concerning T cells expressing NK-cell markers. The second publication reports: Seven to nine donors provided sorted CD3+CD56+NKG2C+, CD3+CD56+NKG2C- and CD3+CD56-NKG2C+ T-cell subsets, whose TCR beta-chain repertoires were profiled. Of the eight sequenced donors, seven were found to be HCMV-seropositive and one was found to be HCMV-seronegative. In several experiments an anti-gammadeltaTCR antibody was added to restrict sorting to alphabetaTCR-expressing T cells. For roughly six donors, the dominant CD3+CD56+NKG2C+ clonotypes were among the top 10 CD8+ clonotypes and accounted for roughly 1.0-7.5% of CD8+ T cells. Those dominant clonotypes were again the most abundant among CD3+CD56-NKG2C+ cells in several donors, at 28.3-60.1%. Whether the expanded NKG2C-expressing T cell clones were specific for HCMV antigens remained unclear. The study sequenced eight donors, all healthy volunteers chosen at random: three men and five women. A commercial ELISA kit detecting HCMV-specific IgG in serum was used to determine HCMV serostatus. For roughly 6 donors, bulk peripheral blood T-cell repertoires were additionally sequenced from unsorted PBMC. MIGEC was used to demultiplex reads and group reads by UMI, and MiTCR was used to assemble and quantify clonotypes. Only TCR cDNA sequences supported by at least two reads were kept to exclude erroneous sequences. The tcR package was used for downstream repertoire analysis, with clonotypes matched between fractions based on CDR3 nucleotide sequence plus V segment. Antigen specificity was annotated against VDJdb with VDJmatch, allowing one amino acid substitution in CDR3.

The sequence came from a woman aged 18-29 years in good health. The rearrangement joined TRBV20-1 to TRBJ2-1; a tentative D call is TRBD2 (5 bases match). Sequenced: PBMCs. The CDR3 protein sequence reads: CSARSRAAGAYNEQFF. At the DNA level, the sequence is TGCAGTGCTAGAAGTAGAGCGGCGGGCGCCTACAATGAGCAGTTCTTC.